This T cell receptor (beta chain) was found in a study of T cells in Graves' hyperthyroidism and ophthalmopathy. The CDR3 runs 14 residues. Germline V gene lookup returns CDR1 KGHSH and CDR2 LQKENI. The V end lost 3 bases, the J end lost 10 bases, and 16 bases lay between the germline ends. This clonotype was seen repeatedly, ten times or more. Ophthalmopathy cases scored 3 or more on the Clinical Activity Score and 4 or more on NOSPECS grade, with duration below 3 months. Each 10 ml fresh peripheral blood draw supplied the PBMCs. It was RNA transcripts that yielded the amplified TCR beta CDR3 regions. Initially, a first-round RT-PCR of the TCR CDR3 employed the HTBI primer set. TCRdb re-called the multiplex PCR reads through MiXCR, storing one row per CDR3 protein. The sample lists about 400,000 distinct CDR3 sequences, over 12% seen once, with around 27% in the top ten.

Sequencing input: blood. V is TRBV18 and J is TRBJ2-1, with D possibly matching TRBD2 (5 bases). The sequence came from a man in his fifties or sixties with Graves' ophthalmopathy. CDR3 coding DNA: TGTGCCAGCTCACCCTACTTAGCGTTGGGGGAGCAGTTCTTC. Translating gives CASSPYLALGEQFF.